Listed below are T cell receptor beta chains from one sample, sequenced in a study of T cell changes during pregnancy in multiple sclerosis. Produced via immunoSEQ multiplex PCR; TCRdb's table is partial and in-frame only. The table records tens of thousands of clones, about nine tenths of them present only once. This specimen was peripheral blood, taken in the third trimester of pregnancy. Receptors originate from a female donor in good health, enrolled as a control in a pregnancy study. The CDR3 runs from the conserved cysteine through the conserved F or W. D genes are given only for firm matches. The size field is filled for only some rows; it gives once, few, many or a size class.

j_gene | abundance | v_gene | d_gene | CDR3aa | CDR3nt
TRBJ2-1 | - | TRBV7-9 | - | CASTIEGGEWSYNEQFF | TGTGCCAGCACCATAGAGGGGGGGGAATGGTCCTACAATGAGCAGTTCTTC
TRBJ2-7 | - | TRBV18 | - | CASSPSPSGNEQYF | TGTGCCAGCTCACCGTCGCCAAGCGGAAACGAGCAGTACTTC
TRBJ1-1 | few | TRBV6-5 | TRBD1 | CASSLTGIRTEAFF | TGTGCCAGCAGTCTGACAGGGATCCGAACTGAAGCTTTCTTT
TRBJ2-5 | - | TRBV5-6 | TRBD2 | CASSLDPGGETQYF | TGTGCCAGCAGCTTGGATCCGGGGGGTGAGACCCAGTACTTC
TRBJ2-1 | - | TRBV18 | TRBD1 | CASSPGTGNYNEQFF | TGTGCCAGCTCACCGGGGACAGGGAACTACAATGAGCAGTTCTTC
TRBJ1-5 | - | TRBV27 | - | CASSFGSGDQPQHF | TGTGCCAGCAGTTTTGGGTCGGGGGATCAGCCCCAGCATTTT
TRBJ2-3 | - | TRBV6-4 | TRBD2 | CASSDSTSGGDTQYF | TGTGCCAGCAGTGACTCGACTAGCGGGGGAGATACGCAGTATTTT
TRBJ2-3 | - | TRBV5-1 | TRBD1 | CASSYGQGADTQYF | TGCGCCAGCAGCTACGGACAGGGGGCAGATACGCAGTATTTT
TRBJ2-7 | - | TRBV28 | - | CASSSYGQIGLSYEQYF | TGTGCCAGCAGTTCGTACGGACAGATCGGCTTATCCTACGAGCAGTACTTC
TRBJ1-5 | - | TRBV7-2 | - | CASSLVTGQNQPQHF | TGTGCCAGCAGCTTAGTCACAGGCCAGAATCAGCCCCAGCATTTT
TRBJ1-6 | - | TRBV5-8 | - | CASSYQGSPLHF | TGTGCCAGCAGCTACCAGGGTTCACCCCTCCACTTT
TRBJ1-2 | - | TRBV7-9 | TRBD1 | CASSYGTGGAGALGYTF | TGTGCCAGCAGCTACGGGACAGGGGGCGCGGGGGCATTGGGCTACACCTTC
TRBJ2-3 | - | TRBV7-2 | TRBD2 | CASSIAGGLSDTQYF | TGTGCCAGCAGCATAGCGGGGGGGCTTTCGGATACGCAGTATTTT
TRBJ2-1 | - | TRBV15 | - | CATSRDSRRYNEQFF | TGTGCCACCAGCAGAGATTCGCGGAGGTACAATGAGCAGTTCTTC
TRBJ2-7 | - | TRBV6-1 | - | CASSEAWQGTEQYF | TGTGCCAGCAGTGAAGCGTGGCAGGGCACCGAGCAGTACTTC
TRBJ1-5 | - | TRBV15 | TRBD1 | CATSRGTGGKKPQHF | TGTGCCACCAGCAGGGGGACAGGGGGCAAAAAGCCCCAGCATTTT
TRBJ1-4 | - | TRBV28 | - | CASSSNRVREKLFF | TGTGCCAGCAGTTCCAACAGGGTTCGGGAAAAACTGTTTTTT
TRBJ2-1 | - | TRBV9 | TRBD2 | CASSETSGRGMDEQFF | TGTGCCAGCAGCGAAACTAGCGGGAGGGGGATGGATGAGCAGTTCTTC
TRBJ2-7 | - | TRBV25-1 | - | CASSEYTGGGSSYEQYF | TGTGCCAGCAGTGAATATACTGGGGGCGGGAGCTCCTACGAGCAGTACTTC
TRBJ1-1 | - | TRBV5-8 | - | CASSWGRGTEAFF | TGTGCCAGCAGCTGGGGGAGGGGCACTGAAGCTTTCTTT
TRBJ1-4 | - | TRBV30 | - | CAWKGQGPSEKLFF | TGTGCCTGGAAAGGGCAGGGCCCCAGCGAAAAACTGTTTTTT
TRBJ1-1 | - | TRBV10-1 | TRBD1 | CASSWTGAPGAFF | TGCGCCAGCAGTTGGACAGGGGCCCCTGGGGCTTTCTTT
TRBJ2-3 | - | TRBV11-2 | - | CASTPRRGAVTDTQYF | TGTGCCAGCACCCCCAGACGAGGCGCTGTCACAGATACGCAGTATTTT
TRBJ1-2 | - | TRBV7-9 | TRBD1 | CASGDRQGVNGYTF | TGTGCCAGCGGGGACCGGCAGGGGGTGAATGGCTACACCTTC
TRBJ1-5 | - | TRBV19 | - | CASSSGGRQPQHF | TGTGCCAGTAGTAGCGGGGGCCGGCAGCCCCAGCATTTT
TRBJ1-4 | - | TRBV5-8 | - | CASSPGGSTNEKLFF | TGTGCCAGCAGCCCGGGGGGATCAACTAATGAAAAACTGTTTTTT
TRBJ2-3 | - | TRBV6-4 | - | CASSDSTSTDTQYF | TGTGCCAGCAGTGACTCGACTAGCACAGATACGCAGTATTTT
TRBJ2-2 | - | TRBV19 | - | CASKPDRPNTGELFF | TGTGCCAGTAAACCGGACAGACCGAACACCGGGGAGCTGTTTTTT
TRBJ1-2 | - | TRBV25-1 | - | CASSAGKGYTF | TGTGCCAGCAGTGCGGGGAAGGGCTACACCTTC
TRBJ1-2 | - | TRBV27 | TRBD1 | CASSFLGQGLNYGYTF | TGTGCCAGCAGTTTCCTCGGACAGGGACTCAACTATGGCTACACCTTC
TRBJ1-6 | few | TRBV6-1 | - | CASVSQNSPLHF | TGTGCCAGCGTCAGTCAAAATTCACCCCTCCACTTT
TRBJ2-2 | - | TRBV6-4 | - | CASRKLDGTGELFF | TGTGCCAGCCGAAAACTAGACGGCACCGGGGAGCTGTTTTTT
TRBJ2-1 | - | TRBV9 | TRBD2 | CASSAPSGPYYNEQFF | TGTGCCAGCAGCGCCCCTAGCGGCCCTTATTACAATGAGCAGTTCTTC
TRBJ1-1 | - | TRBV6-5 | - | CASSRRDTNTEAFF | TGTGCCAGCAGTCGCCGGGACACTAACACTGAAGCTTTCTTT
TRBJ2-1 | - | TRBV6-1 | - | CASSGGTEQFF | TGTGCCAGCAGTGGGGGGACAGAGCAGTTCTTC
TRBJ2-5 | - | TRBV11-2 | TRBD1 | CASSLDRDGETQYF | TGTGCCAGCAGCTTGGACAGGGACGGGGAGACCCAGTACTTC
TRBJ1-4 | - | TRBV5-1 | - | CASSPQASTNEKLFF | TGCGCCAGCAGCCCACAGGCGTCAACTAATGAAAAACTGTTTTTT
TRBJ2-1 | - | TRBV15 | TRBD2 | CATSRPAAGTSYNEQFF | TGTGCCACCAGCAGGCCAGCAGCGGGGACCTCCTACAATGAGCAGTTCTTC
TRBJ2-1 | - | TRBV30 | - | CAWSVREEQFF | TGTGCCTGGAGTGTTAGGGAGGAGCAGTTCTTC
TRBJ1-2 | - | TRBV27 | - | CASSLKGYGYTF | TGTGCCAGCAGTTTAAAGGGGTATGGCTACACCTTC
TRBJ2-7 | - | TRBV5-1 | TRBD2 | CASSPGGSGGYYEQYF | TGCGCCAGCAGCCCCGGTGGTAGCGGGGGTTACTACGAGCAGTACTTC
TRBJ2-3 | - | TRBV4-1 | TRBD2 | CASSPVLAGSTDTQYF | TGCGCCAGCAGCCCAGTACTAGCGGGGAGCACAGATACGCAGTATTTT
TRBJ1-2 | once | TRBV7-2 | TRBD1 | CASSSRQGRVYGYTF | TGTGCCAGCAGCTCAAGACAGGGACGGGTCTATGGCTACACCTTC
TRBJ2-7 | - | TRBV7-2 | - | CASSLTGNPYEQYF | TGTGCCAGCAGCTTAACGGGGAACCCCTACGAGCAGTACTTC
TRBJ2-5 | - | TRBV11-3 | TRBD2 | CASSFGTSGGSKTQYF | TGTGCCAGCAGCTTTGGGACTAGCGGGGGTTCAAAGACCCAGTACTTC
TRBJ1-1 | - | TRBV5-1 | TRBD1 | CASSLIAGGKVTEAFF | TGCGCCAGCAGCCTAATCGCAGGGGGGAAGGTTACTGAAGCTTTCTTT
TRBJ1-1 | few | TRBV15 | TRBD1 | CATSMRTGVTEAFF | TGTGCCACCAGCATGCGGACAGGGGTCACTGAAGCTTTCTTT
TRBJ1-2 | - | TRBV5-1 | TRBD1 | CASSLGDSQPRAYGYTF | TGCGCCAGCAGCTTGGGGGACAGTCAACCCAGGGCCTATGGCTACACCTTC
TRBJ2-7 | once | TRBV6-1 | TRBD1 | CASRAGTGNEQYF | TGTGCCAGCAGGGCCGGGACAGGGAACGAGCAGTACTTC
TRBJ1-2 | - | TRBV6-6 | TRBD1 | CASSWETGDATGYTF | TGTGCCAGCAGTTGGGAAACAGGGGATGCGACTGGCTACACCTTC
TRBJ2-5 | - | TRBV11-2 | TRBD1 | CASSPDRGRETQYF | TGTGCCAGCAGCCCAGACAGGGGAAGAGAGACCCAGTACTTC